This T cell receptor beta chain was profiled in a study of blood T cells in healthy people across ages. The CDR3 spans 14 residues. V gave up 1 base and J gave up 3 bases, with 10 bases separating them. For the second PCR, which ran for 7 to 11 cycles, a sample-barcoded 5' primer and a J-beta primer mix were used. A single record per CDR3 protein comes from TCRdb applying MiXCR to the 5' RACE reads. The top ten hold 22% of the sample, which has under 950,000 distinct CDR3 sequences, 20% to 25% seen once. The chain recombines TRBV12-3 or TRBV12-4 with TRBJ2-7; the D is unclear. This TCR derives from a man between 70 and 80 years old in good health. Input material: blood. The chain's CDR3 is CASSLVGRNYEQYF. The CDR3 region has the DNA TGTGCCAGCAGTTTAGTGGGCAGAAACTACGAGCAGTACTTC.